This TCR beta chain was retrieved from a study of vaccination and CD4 T cells after COVID-19. About the research overall: Typically, post-vaccine samples were obtained a median about 70 days after dose two, within a range of 14 to 241. From HCoV-229E, HCoV-OC43, HCoV-NL63 and SARS-CoV-2, overlapping spike peptides were used to stimulate the cells. Whole-study findings and limits: SARS-CoV-2-reactive clonotypes showed a nonsignificant median rise from roughly 21 to 40.

Treatment denoted: approximately nine-day PBMC culture with coronavirus spike peptide pools or control peptides (ViraFEST assay). Wells that each held 1.5 million to 2 million PBMCs were cultured with roughly 9.8 IU/ml IL-2 and about 10 ug/ml peptide pools. Cultured CD4+ T cells had their DNA profiled by the Oncomine TCR Beta short-read assay. TCRdb ran MiXCR on the PCR reads and lists one entry per CDR3 protein. There are some 11,000 distinct CDR3 sequences in the sample; approximately 29% occur only once, and about 15% lies in the top ten. This CDR3 is built from 17 residues. CDR1 is SGHTA and CDR2 is FQGNSA in the germline V gene. V was trimmed by 7 bases and J by 2 bases, leaving 18 bases between them. This clonotype was seen a handful of times. Its antigen is unknown.

This rearrangement joins TRBV7-2 to TRBJ1-6; D not resolved. The clonotype comes from a human donor who had recovered from COVID-19. The input for sequencing was CD4+ T cells from blood, cultured in vitro, taken after SARS-CoV-2 vaccination. The CDR3 region is CASNQRAAIPYNSPLHF. For the CDR3, the DNA is TGTGCCAGCAACCAAAGGGCGGCTATTCCCTATAATTCACCCCTCCACTTT.